Presented here are 22 T cell receptor beta chains from one specimen sequenced in a study of CD8 T cells in Susac syndrome. The authors reverse transcribed roughly 0.5 to 1 ug RNA with random hexamers. A single record per CDR3 protein comes from TCRdb applying MiXCR to the immunoSEQ multiplex PCR reads. Here the sample spans about 140,000 distinct CDR3 sequences, around 93% being singletons. Sequencing was carried out using CD4+ T cells from PBMCs. The receptors originated from a human donor with Susac syndrome.

The chain couples TRBV29-1 to TRBJ1-1; D gene uncertain. The CDR3 contains 13 residues. V gave up 6 bases and J gave up 1 base, with 12 bases separating them. The germline gives CDR1 SQVTM, CDR2 ANQGSEA. The CDR3 here is CSVATSGNTEAFF. CDR3 DNA sequence: TGCAGCGTGGCTACATCGGGGAACACTGAAGCTTTCTTT.

This clonotype was detected once. The rearrangement joins TRBV11-2 to TRBJ1-3; D call uncertain. CDR1 is SGHAT, CDR2 FQNNGV, per germline. Trimming removed 1 base from V and 0 bases from J, with 7 bases in between. The CDR3 spans 15 residues. Here the CDR3 DNA reads TGTGCCAGCAGCTTAGGCAGAAGCTCTGGAAACACCATATATTTT. Residues: CASSLGRSSGNTIYF.

The chain has TRBV12-3 or TRBV12-4 and TRBJ1-6; D is uncertain. V was shortened by 1 base and J by 3 bases, with 7 bases between the two germline ends. This CDR3 has 15 residues. The CDR3 loop reads CASSLGHLYNSPLHF. In DNA form, the CDR3 reads TGTGCCAGCAGTTTAGGACACCTCTATAATTCACCCCTCCACTTT.

The chain links TRBV7-8 to TRBJ1-1; 8 positions agree with TRBD1. This CDR3 is built from 14 residues. J lost 5 bases, V lost 1 base, and 3 bases had no gene match. The germline gives CDR1 SGHVS, CDR2 FQNEAQ. The CDR3 DNA reads TGTGCCAGCAGCTTAGGGCAGGGGGCGACTGAAGCTTTCTTT. It codes for CASSLGQGATEAFF.

The rearrangement joins TRBV2 to TRBJ1-5; no definite D call. Per germline, CDR1 SNHLY and CDR2 FYNNEI. The CDR3 consists of 14 residues. Trimming removed 7 bases from V and 9 bases from J, with 19 bases in between. For the CDR3, the DNA is TGTGCCAGCATTCCGTTTCTAGGATCCTCGCCCCAGCATTTT. This sequence encodes CASIPFLGSSPQHF.

V gene TRBV3-1 combines with J gene TRBJ2-3, with a tentative D call TRBD2 (6 bases). V dropped 0 bases and J dropped 6 bases, with 19 bases sitting between them. In germline, CDR1 is LGHDT, CDR2 YNNKEL (reference sequence). The CDR3 runs to 17 residues. The CDR3 region is CASSQEEDYRGRDTQYF. The CDR3 bases are TGTGCCAGCAGCCAAGAGGAGGACTACAGAGGACGTGATACGCAGTATTTT.

This sequence joins TRBV6-6 and TRBJ2-1; D is unclear. The germline V gene encodes CDR1 MNHNY and CDR2 SVGAGI (reference sequence). V was clipped by 0 bases and J by 9 bases, with 9 bases between them. This CDR3 has 13 amino acids. CDR3 DNA: TGTGCCAGCAGTTACTCTTCGCGACTTGAGCAGTTCTTC. Amino acids: CASSYSSRLEQFF.

In DNA, the CDR3 is TGCGCCAGCAGCCAAGAGAGTCTAGGGCAGGGGGCCCACGAGCAGTACTTC. Translated, it gives CASSQESLGQGAHEQYF. V gene TRBV4-1 combines with J gene TRBJ2-7; 8 bases map to TRBD1. Per the germline V gene, CDR1 is MGHRA and CDR2 is YSYEKL. V trimming: 0 bases; J trimming: 5 bases; junction bases outside the gene matches: 12. The CDR3 is 17 residues long.

The chain combines TRBV5-1 with TRBJ1-6; 7 bases align to TRBD1. The V gene's germline CDR1 is SGHRS and CDR2 YFSETQ. There are 15 residues in the CDR3. Trimming cost V 0 bases and J 7 bases; bases outside gene matches: 4. The CDR3 is CASSLAPDRNSPLHF. CDR3 coding DNA: TGCGCCAGCAGCTTGGCCCCGGACAGGAATTCACCCCTCCACTTT.

This clonotype has only a few counts. The chain uses TRBV27 and TRBJ2-3; 8 bases match TRBD2. The V and J ends lost 2 bases and 4 bases, in that order; junction bases with no gene match: 2. The CDR3 covers 14 residues. CDR1 MNHEY and CDR2 SMNVEV come from the germline V gene (reference sequence). This CDR3 is CASSLTGGADTQYF. CDR3 nucleotides: TGTGCCAGCAGTTTAACGGGAGGGGCAGATACGCAGTATTTT.

This clonotype showed up just once. The rearrangement uses TRBV5-1 and TRBJ2-3; 11 nucleotides line up with TRBD1. V shed 4 bases, J shed 5 bases, and the junction held 3 bases outside the gene matches. The CDR3 extends over 14 amino acids. CDR1 SGHRS and CDR2 YFSETQ come from the germline V gene. CDR3 sequence reads: CASSVGQGEDTQYF. The CDR3 DNA sequence: TGCGCCAGCAGCGTGGGACAGGGGGAAGATACGCAGTATTTT. Full variable domain (remainder filled in from reference TRBV5-1 and TRBJ2-3): KAGVTQTPRYLIKTRGQQVTLSCSPISGHRSVSWYQQTPGQGLQFLFEYFSETQRNKGNFPGRFSGRQFSNSRSEMNVSTLELGDSALYLCASSVGQGEDTQYFGPGTRLTVL.

This clonotype has only one observation. The chain combines TRBV5-1 with TRBJ2-7; possibly TRBD1 for D (6 bases). V shed 2 bases and J shed 2 bases, with 14 bases lying between them. The CDR3 is 15 amino acids. Looked up from germline, CDR1 is SGHRS and CDR2 is YFSETQ. This CDR3 reads CASSFGRQGTYEQYF. The CDR3 DNA sequence: TGCGCCAGCAGCTTTGGGCGGCAGGGGACCTACGAGCAGTACTTC.

This rearrangement joins TRBV30 to TRBJ2-7; 8 nucleotides agree with TRBD2. Germline CDR1 GTSNPN, CDR2 SVGIG (reference sequence). The CDR3 extends over 13 amino acids. Trimming at V came to 1 base and at J to 5 bases, leaving 4 bases not matched to a gene. CDR3 amino acids: CAWSASGFNEQYF. For the CDR3, the DNA is TGTGCCTGGAGTGCTAGCGGGTTCAACGAGCAGTACTTC.

The J gene is TRBJ2-1, the V gene TRBV5-1; 8 bases fit TRBD1. V lost 0 bases, J lost 7 bases, and 12 bases stayed unmatched. CDR1 is SGHRS and CDR2 is YFSETQ in the germline V gene. The CDR3 is 17 residues long. The CDR3 coding sequence is TGCGCCAGCAGCTTGGTAATGATGACAGGGACAGGAAATGAGCAGTTCTTC. This translates into CASSLVMMTGTGNEQFF.

The chain recombines TRBV7-9 with TRBJ1-1; D is uncertain. The germline V and J ends were trimmed by 1 base and 1 base, with 7 bases remaining between them. Germline CDR1 is SEHNR and CDR2 is FQNEAQ (reference sequence). The CDR3 is 14 residues long. The CDR3 reads CASSLGAANTEAFF. Written as DNA, the CDR3 is TGTGCCAGCAGCTTAGGGGCAGCGAACACTGAAGCTTTCTTT.

The chain recombines TRBV28 with TRBJ1-6, with a tentative D call TRBD1 (5 bases). The V gene lost 6 bases and the J gene lost 9 bases, with 18 bases spanning the gap. This CDR3 contains 15 residues. Germline CDR1 MDHEN, CDR2 SYDVKM. Here the CDR3 reads CASSQLGGVTSPLHF. Here the CDR3 DNA reads TGTGCCAGCAGCCAATTGGGAGGGGTTACTTCACCCCTCCACTTT.

This clonotype has just a few counts. The chain joins TRBV7-2 to TRBJ1-1, with D tentatively TRBD1 (5 bases). CDR1 and CDR2 (germline): SGHTA, FQGNSA. The CDR3 runs to 15 residues. Trimming stripped 4 bases from V and 1 base from J, with 13 bases between. The CDR3, as DNA: TGTGCCAGCAGCTCTCTCGGGACCTCGAACACTGAAGCTTTCTTT. This gives the protein CASSSLGTSNTEAFF.

The V gene is TRBV29-1, the J gene TRBJ1-5; D may be TRBD1 (5 bases). Germline CDR1 is SQVTM and CDR2 is ANQGSEA. Trimming removed 4 bases from V and 2 bases from J, with 12 bases in between. The CDR3 is 14 residues long. The CDR3 loop reads CSVAQGFGNQPQHF. As DNA, the CDR3 is TGCAGCGTTGCCCAGGGCTTTGGCAATCAGCCCCAGCATTTT.

In DNA, the CDR3 is TGCAGTGCCGTACCGGGACAGGGGAGGGAGCAGTACTTC. Amino acids: CSAVPGQGREQYF. The chain is built from TRBV20-1 and TRBJ2-7; 10 bases match TRBD1. CDR3 size: 13 residues. The junction had 9 bases not matched to a gene; V was cut back by 6 bases and J by 7 bases. The germline V gene encodes CDR1 DFQATT and CDR2 SNEGSKA (reference sequence).

V gene TRBV18 combines with J gene TRBJ2-2; D is perhaps TRBD1 (6 bases). V gave up 3 bases and J gave up 3 bases, with 8 bases separating them. The CDR3 sequence is 14 residues long. From germline, CDR1 is KGHSH and CDR2 LQKENI. The CDR3 region has the DNA TGTGCCAGCTCACCCAACAGGGACACCGGGGAGCTGTTTTTT. Its translation: CASSPNRDTGELFF.

This clonotype was counted once. The genes are TRBV2 and TRBJ2-2, with D possibly being TRBD2 (5 bases). This CDR3 has 13 residues. Trimming took off 5 bases at V and 4 bases at J, with 8 bases between the two ends. From germline, CDR1 is SNHLY and CDR2 FYNNEI. As DNA, the CDR3 is TGTGCCAGCAGTCCCGGGGTCACCGGGGAGCTGTTTTTT. Encoded protein: CASSPGVTGELFF.

This chain links TRBV7-2 with TRBJ2-1, with TRBD2 matching over 11 bases. Trimming cost V 6 bases and J 8 bases; bases outside gene matches: 6. Germline V gene sequence: CDR1 SGHTA, CDR2 FQGNSA. This CDR3 is 14 amino acids long. This CDR3 is CASRGSGGAYEQFF. CDR3 in DNA: TGTGCCAGCAGAGGTAGCGGGGGGGCTTATGAGCAGTTCTTC.